This TCR beta chain is drawn from a study of CD8 T cells in ankylosing spondylitis. The CDR3 consists of 13 residues. Germline V gene data show CDR1 as DFQATT and CDR2 as SNEGSKA (reference sequence). This clonotype has at least ten counts. One end of the junction fails to match germline, which may point to a read error. MiXCR, run by TCRdb on the 5' RACE reads, gives a single entry per CDR3 protein. The sample holds more than 150,000 distinct CDR3 sequences; 15% to 20% are singletons and the top ten take around 4.1%. The TCR was taken from a male donor aged 10-29 years with ankylosing spondylitis or in good health (not recorded which). Sequenced input: blood, either unsorted or a sorted T cell fraction (not recorded which). The rearrangement uses TRBV20-1 and TRBJ2-5; TRBD2 matches 9 bases. The CDR3 reads CSATRLAEETQYF. CDR3 coding DNA: TGCAGCGCTACGAGACTAGCGGAAGAGACCCAGTACTTC.